This T cell receptor beta chain originates from a study of T-cell memory formation after mild COVID-19. On the study more broadly: Each donor largely had its own TCR clusters. Study-wide points: Some SARS-CoV-2-responding clones were already detected in memory before infection.

Remarks on this clonotype: Its specificity is not known.

From germline, CDR1 is KGHSH and CDR2 LQKENI. The ends were cut back, 2 bases at V and 4 bases at J, with 20 bases in the middle. This CDR3 has 17 amino acids. With constant-segment primers, 5'RACE yielded cDNA libraries of TCR alpha and TCR beta that carried sample barcodes and UMIs. TCRdb re-called the 5' RACE reads with MiXCR, one entry per CDR3 protein. The table records hundreds of thousands of distinct CDR3 sequences, roughly 25% of them present only once. The sample comprised PBMCs or a T cell subset sorted from them (not recorded which). The clonotype originates from an adult woman who had mild COVID-19 (a few samples of this study predate the infection). Cell type and time point are not known. The chain is built from TRBV18 and TRBJ2-5; TRBD1 might be the D (6 bases). This CDR3 is CASSPGVSGAPGETQYF. The CDR3, as DNA: TGTGCCAGCTCACCAGGGGTGTCAGGGGCGCCTGGAGAGACCCAGTACTTC.